This T cell receptor (beta chain) came from a study of shared clonotypes between healthy human individuals. Germline V gives CDR1 MRHNA, CDR2 SNTAGT. Trimming cost V 5 bases and J 0 bases, with 11 bases left between them. The CDR3 length is 15 residues. The assay was immunoSEQ multiplex PCR, and TCRdb's table has in-frame clones only and misses some. The sample contains millions of clones, around nine tenths of which appear only once. This clonotype was obtained from a man between 18 and 29 years old in good health. The specimen sequenced was naive CD4+ T cells sorted from blood. Indicated subset: CD45RA+ positively selected. The chain is built from TRBV6-4 and TRBJ1-5, with D tentatively TRBD1 (6 bases). The CDR3 sequence is CASSPTGSSNQPQHF. Written as DNA, the CDR3 is TGTGCCAGCAGTCCCACAGGGAGTAGCAATCAGCCCCAGCATTTT.